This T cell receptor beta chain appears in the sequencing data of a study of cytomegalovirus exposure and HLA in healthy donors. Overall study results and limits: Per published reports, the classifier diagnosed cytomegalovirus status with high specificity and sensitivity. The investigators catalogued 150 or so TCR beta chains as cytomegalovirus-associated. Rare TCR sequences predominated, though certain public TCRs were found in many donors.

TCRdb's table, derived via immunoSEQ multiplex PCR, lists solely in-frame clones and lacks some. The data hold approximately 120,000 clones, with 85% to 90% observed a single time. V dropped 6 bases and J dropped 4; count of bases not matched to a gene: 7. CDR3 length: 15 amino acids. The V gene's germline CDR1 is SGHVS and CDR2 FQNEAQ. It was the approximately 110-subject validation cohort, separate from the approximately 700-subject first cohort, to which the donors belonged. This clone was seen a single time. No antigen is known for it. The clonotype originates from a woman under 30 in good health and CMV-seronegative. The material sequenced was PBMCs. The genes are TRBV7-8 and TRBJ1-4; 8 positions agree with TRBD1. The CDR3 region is CASRGQAFSNEKLFF. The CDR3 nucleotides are TGTGCCAGCAGGGGACAGGCGTTCAGTAATGAAAAACTGTTTTTT. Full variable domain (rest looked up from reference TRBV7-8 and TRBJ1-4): GAGVSQSPRYKVAKRGQDVALRCDPISGHVSLFWYQQALGQGPEFLTYFQNEAQLDKSGLPSDRFFAERPEGSVSTLKIQRTQQEDSAVYLCASRGQAFSNEKLFFGSGTQLSVL.